This T cell receptor (beta chain) was observed in a study of spatial heterogeneity in lung cancer. This clonotype was seen at least ten times. The length of the CDR3 is 12 residues. Germline assignment: CDR1 MNHEY and CDR2 SVGEGT. V lost 2 bases and J 1 base, leaving 3 bases between the germline ends. Sample time point: blood at routine non-recurrence follow-up after resection. Each CDR3 protein gets one entry after TCRdb re-called the 5' RACE reads with MiXCR. This sample has fewer than 20,000 distinct CDR3 sequences, with less than 9.5% found just once. The sequence was obtained from a male donor with early-stage non-small cell lung cancer. This specimen consisted of PBMCs, obtained at follow-up. The chain uses TRBV6-2 or TRBV6-3 and TRBJ2-7; D gene unclear. The CDR3 spells CASSYPSYEQYF. The CDR3 nucleotides are TGTGCCAGCAGTTACCCATCCTACGAGCAGTACTTC.